These 28 T cell receptor beta chains were sequenced from one sample in a study of tumor-infiltrating lymphocytes in oesophageal squamous cell carcinoma. TCRdb fed the PCR reads into MiXCR, producing one record per CDR3 protein. The repertoire includes 15,000 to 20,000 distinct CDR3 sequences, around 40% of them detected once, and roughly 30% sits in the top ten. Sequenced: normal esophageal tissue next to the tumor. These receptors came from a female donor with esophageal squamous cell carcinoma.

This clonotype was recorded at least ten times. CDR3 sequence reads: CASSLTGTSGSDEQFF. As DNA, the CDR3 is TGTGCCAGCAGCCTCACCGGGACTAGCGGGAGCGATGAGCAGTTCTTC. The rearrangement links TRBV2 to TRBJ2-1; 14 bases are a match to TRBD2. The CDR3 extends over 16 amino acids. V shed 6 bases, J shed 8 bases, and the junction held 9 bases outside the gene matches. Germline CDR1 SNHLY, CDR2 FYNNEI.

As concerns this clonotype: The junction shows a germline mismatch at one end, possibly a read error. The rearrangement uses TRBV10-3 and TRBJ1-1; maybe TRBD1 (5 bases). Germline CDR1 reads ENHRY; CDR2 reads SYGVKD. This CDR3 has 14 amino acids. CDR3 sequence reads: CAISDAGSIGELYF. CDR3 nucleotide sequence: TGTGCCATCAGTGATGCAGGGAGCATCGGGGAGCTGTATTTT.

J is TRBJ2-3 and V is TRBV7-7; TRBD2 matches 11 bases. Germline values: CDR1 SSHAT, CDR2 FNYEAQ (reference sequence). The CDR3 has 17 amino acids. Trimming at V came to 2 bases and at J to 6 bases, leaving 10 bases not matched to a gene. The CDR3, as DNA: TGTGCCAGCAGCTTAATGGGGACTAGCGGAGGCCCCGATACGCAGTATTTT. It encodes CASSLMGTSGGPDTQYF.

The chain employs TRBV28 and TRBJ2-3; 14 positions match TRBD2. Germline-derived CDR1 and CDR2 are MDHEN and SYDVKM. This CDR3 is 16 amino acids long. V shed 4 bases, J shed 4 bases, and the junction held 4 bases outside the gene matches. CDR3 sequence: CASSSTSGREADTQYF. CDR3 nucleotides: TGTGCCAGCAGTTCGACTAGCGGGAGGGAGGCAGATACGCAGTATTTT.

Note on this clonotype: Here the CDR3 omits its conserved ending phenylalanine or tryptophan, so a read error is the likely source. The limits of the CDR3 on the DNA are not certain, so only TCRdb's listed CDR3 is given. V and J are TRBV27 and TRBJ2-7; the table calls TRBD1, which could not be checked here. Germline V lookup: CDR1 MNHEY, CDR2 SMNVEV (reference sequence). The CDR3 length equals 8 residues, ends included. CDR3 protein: CASSLRDR.

The chain recombines TRBV7-6 with TRBJ2-3; 7 nucleotides align to TRBD2. The end of the DNA aligns better with TRBJ2-5, so the J call may be wrong. The length of the CDR3 is 14 residues. Germline V gives CDR1 SGHVS, CDR2 FNYEAQ. CDR3 coding DNA: TGTGCCAGCAGCTGGGGAGGGCAGAAAGAGACCCAGTACTTC. It translates to CASSWGGQKETQYF.

This clonotype was detected only a few times. A much larger clone sits a single nucleotide away, making a read error possible. The rearrangement links TRBV28 to TRBJ2-4; D is possibly TRBD1 (5 bases). Trimming pared 6 bases from V and 13 bases from J, leaving 25 bases between. This CDR3 comprises 15 residues. CDR1 and CDR2 from the germline V gene are MDHEN and SYDVKM. The CDR3 coding sequence is TGTGCCAGCAGGGGGCGCTCGGCTGGTGAACGTGAGCAGTACTTC. This encodes CASRGRSAGEREQYF.

This clonotype was seen at least ten times. The chain employs TRBV5-4 and TRBJ2-1; a weak D match, TRBD2 (6 bases). V was pared by 4 bases and J by 7 bases, with 18 bases between. Germline loops: CDR1 SGHNT, CDR2 YYREEE (reference sequence). The CDR3 contains 15 residues. The CDR3 DNA sequence: TGTGCCAGCAGCCCCGTATCTGCGCGGGATAATGAGCAGTTCTTC. It yields the protein CASSPVSARDNEQFF.

This clonotype is medium-sized by share. DNA of the CDR3: TGTGCCAGCAGTTTAACCGGGACTAGCGGATCCAATGAGCAGTTCTTC. Translating it yields CASSLTGTSGSNEQFF. This chain connects TRBV28 to TRBJ2-1; TRBD2 aligns across 11 bases. Germline V gene data show CDR1 as MDHEN and CDR2 as SYDVKM. The length of the CDR3 is 16 residues. Trimming removed 2 bases from V and 6 bases from J; junction bases left unmatched: 6.

This clonotype was seen repeatedly, ten times or more. The chain employs TRBV12-3 or TRBV12-4 and TRBJ2-3, with TRBD1 identical over 7 bases. CDR3 length: 14 amino acids. V was clipped by 6 bases and J by 14 bases; unmatched bases: 17. CDR3 sequence: CASSHVDRDGELYF. CDR3 DNA: TGTGCCAGCAGCCACGTCGACAGGGACGGGGAGCTGTATTTT.

About this clonotype: Mismatch with germline at one junction end may stem from a read error. This chain uses TRBV6-1 with TRBJ1-1; D uncertain. Looked up from germline, CDR1 is MNHNS and CDR2 is SASEGT. The CDR3 loop spans 14 amino acids. The CDR3 is CASSFEIVGGELYF. The CDR3 coding sequence is TGTGCCAGCAGTTTCGAAATAGTAGGCGGGGAGCTGTATTTT.

This clonotype was detected many times. The chain is built from TRBV28 and TRBJ2-5, with D possibly matching TRBD2 (5 bases). The germline V gene encodes CDR1 MDHEN and CDR2 SYDVKM. The CDR3 extends over 15 amino acids. The V end lost 3 bases, the J end lost 1 base, and 12 bases lay between the germline ends. CDR3 DNA: TGTGCCAGCAGTTTGGGCGGGTTGACCCAAGAGACCCAGTACTTC. It is translated as CASSLGGLTQETQYF.

This rearrangement joins TRBV7-8 to TRBJ2-1; TRBD2 is a possible D gene (5 bases). The CDR3 extends over 14 amino acids. With 10 bases removed from V and 3 bases from J, the gap between germline ends came to 16 bases. Germline-derived CDR1 and CDR2 are SGHVS and FQNEAQ. The CDR3 here is CANIERTFYNEQFF. The DNA for the CDR3 is TGTGCCAACATCGAGCGGACCTTCTACAATGAGCAGTTCTTC.

The chain uses TRBV7-2 and TRBJ2-3, with D possibly being TRBD1 (6 bases). This CDR3 is built from 14 residues. Between the trimmed V and J ends, which lost 5 bases and 2 bases, there was a span of 11 bases. The germline V gene has CDR1 SGHTA and CDR2 FQGNSA. The DNA for the CDR3 is TGTGCCAGCAGCCTAAGGACAGACACAGATACGCAGTATTTT. It specifies CASSLRTDTDTQYF.

Turning to this clonotype: This may stem from a read error, because a much larger clone lies one nucleotide away. CDR3 sequence reads: CASSMQGKANTGAFF. CDR3 nucleotides: TGTGCCAGTAGTATGCAGGGGAAAGCGAACACTGGAGCTTTCTTT. The chain carries TRBV19 and TRBJ1-1; D might be TRBD1 (6 bases). This CDR3 is 15 amino acids long. The germline CDR1 and CDR2 sequences are LNHDA and SQIVND (reference sequence).

Sample share makes this clonotype medium-sized. The chain carries TRBV6-1 and TRBJ2-7; TRBD2 matches 7 bases. Per the germline V gene, CDR1 is MNHNS and CDR2 is SASEGT. Trimming at V came to 5 bases and at J to 4 bases, leaving 17 bases not matched to a gene. This CDR3 region has 17 residues. The CDR3, as DNA: TGTGCCAGCAGTATAACCGGGACTATCCTATTCTCTTACGAGCAGTACTTC. Translating gives CASSITGTILFSYEQYF.

The chain carries TRBV7-4 and TRBJ2-2; no clear D. The CDR3 covers 12 residues. Germline V gives CDR1 SGHVT, CDR2 SQSDAQ. V shed 5 bases and J shed 2 bases, with 3 bases lying between them. The CDR3 DNA follows: TGTGCCAGCAGCCGTAACACCGGGGAGCTGTTTTTT. Amino acids: CASSRNTGELFF.

This rearrangement joins TRBV7-2 to TRBJ2-1; weak D call: TRBD1 (5 bases). The ends were cut back, 2 bases at V and 0 bases at J, with 11 bases in the middle. Per the germline V gene, CDR1 is SGHTA and CDR2 is FQGNSA. This CDR3 comprises 16 residues. CDR3 DNA: TGTGCCAGCAGCTTATGGGGCCAAAACTCCTACAATGAGCAGTTCTTC. Its translation: CASSLWGQNSYNEQFF. Using reference TRBV7-2 and TRBJ2-1 for the parts outside the CDR3, the full variable domain is GAGVSQSPSNKVTEKGKDVELRCDPISGHTALYWYRQSLGQGLEFLIYFQGNSAPDKSGLPSDRFSAERTGGSVSTLTIQRTQQEDSAVYLCASSLWGQNSYNEQFFGPGTRLTVL.

This clonotype was observed a handful of times. This chain joins TRBV11-3 and TRBJ2-1; 10 positions match TRBD1. Germline assignment: CDR1 SGHNT and CDR2 YENEEA. This CDR3 spans 18 amino acids. The J segment lost 1 base and the V segment lost 1 base, leaving 7 bases of the junction unmatched. The CDR3 here is CASSLGDRGLRSYNEQFF. In DNA, the CDR3 is TGTGCCAGCAGCTTAGGGGACAGGGGCCTCCGTTCCTACAATGAGCAGTTCTTC.

This clonotype was seen more than once but under ten times. The CDR3 end shows no conserved phenylalanine or tryptophan, and so a read error is likely. The DNA is left out, because the CDR3 cannot be placed on it with certainty; the CDR3 is given as TCRdb lists it. This chain joins TRBV7-2 and TRBJ2-6. The CDR3 extends over 8 residues, inclusive of both ends. The V gene's germline CDR1 is SGHTA and CDR2 FQGNSA. CDR3 sequence reads: CASSLVAI.

In its sample, this clonotype was seen once. A junction boundary mismatches the germline segment, possibly from a read error. This chain links TRBV6-1 with TRBJ2-5; D possibly corresponds to TRBD1 (5 bases). The germline V gene encodes CDR1 MNHNS and CDR2 SASEGT. The CDR3 length is 16 residues. The CDR3 is CASSQGQGGYNSPLHF. The CDR3 bases are TGTGCCAGCAGTCAGGGTCAGGGCGGATATAATTCACCCCTCCACTTC.

J is TRBJ2-7 and V is TRBV7-8, with a weak D call TRBD1 (5 bases). The germline V gene encodes CDR1 SGHVS and CDR2 FQNEAQ. CDR3 size: 15 residues. Deletions cut 0 bases from V and 0 bases from J, with 9 bases between. This CDR3 is CASSLAVDSSYEQYF. The CDR3 DNA sequence: TGTGCCAGCAGCTTAGCGGTTGACAGCTCCTACGAGCAGTACTTC.

The chain links TRBV10-3 to TRBJ2-1, with TRBD1 matching 11 bases. The DNA end is a closer match to TRBJ2-7, so the J assignment may be wrong. The CDR3 totals 16 residues. The germline V gene encodes CDR1 ENHRY and CDR2 SYGVKD. CDR3 DNA sequence: TGTGCCATCAGTTCATCCGGGACAGGGGGTTCCTACGAGCAGTACTTC. Encoded protein: CAISSSGTGGSYEQYF.

There are a few counts of this clonotype. The rearrangement joins TRBV7-3 to TRBJ2-1; a possible D gene is TRBD2 (5 bases). CDR1 and CDR2 (germline): SGHTA, FQGTGA. The CDR3 runs to 14 residues. The ends were cut back, 1 base at V and 7 bases at J, with 11 bases in the middle. CDR3 protein: CASSLMGEGNEQFF. In DNA, the CDR3 is TGTGCCAGCAGCTTAATGGGAGAAGGGAATGAGCAGTTCTTC.

This rearrangement joins TRBV5-1 to TRBJ2-5; D gene ambiguous. V dropped 4 bases and J dropped 1 base, with 2 bases sitting between them. Per germline, CDR1 SGHRS and CDR2 YFSETQ. The CDR3 length is 11 residues. The CDR3 coding sequence is TGCGCCAGCAGCCTCCAAGAGACCCAGTACTTC. Translation gives CASSLQETQYF. Based on the CDR3 plus reference TRBV5-1 and TRBJ2-5, the full variable domain is KAGVTQTPRYLIKTRGQQVTLSCSPISGHRSVSWYQQTPGQGLQFLFEYFSETQRNKGNFPGRFSGRQFSNSRSEMNVSTLELGDSALYLCASSLQETQYFGPGTRLLVL.

This clonotype has at least ten counts. At one end, the junction sequence differs from germline, possibly due to a read error. The V gene is TRBV28, the J gene TRBJ1-1; D uncertain. The length of the CDR3 is 12 residues. CDR1 is MDHEN and CDR2 is SYDVKM in the germline V gene. The CDR3 reads CASSLGLTKAFF. The DNA of the CDR3 is TGTGCCAGCAGTTTAGGGCTCACTAAAGCTTTCTTT.

The rearrangement joins TRBV7-2 to TRBJ2-4; D is ambiguous. The DNA end is a closer match to TRBJ2-7, so the J assignment may be wrong. The CDR3 runs to 14 residues. Germline lookup yields CDR1 SGHTA and CDR2 FQGNSA. In nucleotides, the CDR3 is TGTGCCAGCGTAGGAAATTTCGGCCCCTACGAGCAGTACTTC. It specifies CASVGNFGPYEQYF.

This clonotype was observed at least ten times. The gene calls are TRBV7-3 and TRBJ2-3; D may be TRBD2 (6 bases). Germline CDR1 reads SGHTA; CDR2 reads FQGTGA. V was pared by 5 bases and J by 14 bases, with 23 bases between. This CDR3 has 14 amino acids. CDR3: CASSARLGTGELYF. The DNA of the CDR3 is TGTGCCAGCAGCGCGCGACTAGGTACCGGGGAGCTGTATTTT. Full variable domain (missing parts from reference TRBV7-3 and TRBJ2-3): GAGVSQTPSNKVTEKGKYVELRCDPISGHTALYWYRQSLGQGPEFLIYFQGTGAADDSGLPNDRFFAVRPEGSVSTLKIQRTERGDSAVYLCASSARLGTGELYFGPGTRLTVL.